Listed below are T cell receptor beta chains from one sample, sequenced in a study of blood T cells in healthy people across ages. MiXCR, run by TCRdb on the 5' RACE reads, gives a single entry per CDR3 protein. The table has roughly 800,000 distinct CDR3 sequences, roughly 64% seen once; the top ten hold 20% to 25%. Specimen: blood. These receptors were collected from a man aged 25-45 years in good health. The CDR3 runs from the conserved cysteine through the conserved F or W. Each record gives: V gene, J gene, clone size, D gene, CDR3 DNA, CDR3 protein. The D gene is left open where the match is weak. Expanded clones get a size class; other rows say once, few or many, or leave the size out.

TRBV27	TRBJ2-7	NA	NA	TGTGCCAGCATTAACTACCTCAACGGCCACGAGCAGTACTTC	CASINYLNGHEQYF
TRBV15	TRBJ2-7	once	NA	TGTGCCACCAGCATAGGAGGCGGCGAGCAGTACTTC	CATSIGGGEQYF
TRBV7-2	TRBJ2-5	NA	NA	TGTGCCAGCAGCTTAGCGCTTGGCGGGCCCCCGCGCGGGACCCAGTACTTC	CASSLALGGPPRGTQYF
TRBV12-3/TRBV12-4	TRBJ2-6	NA	TRBD1	TGTGCCGGCAGTCTAGAGGGGGCCTCTGGGGCCAACGTCCTGACTTTC	CAGSLEGASGANVLTF
TRBV6-5	TRBJ2-1	NA	TRBD2	TGTGCCAGCAGTTACTCTAGCGGGATGGGCCATGAGCAGTTCTTC	CASSYSSGMGHEQFF
TRBV9	TRBJ2-3	NA	TRBD1	TGTGCCAGCAGCGTAGAGACAGGGGGCGCAGATACGCAGTATTTT	CASSVETGGADTQYF
TRBV5-1	TRBJ2-1	NA	NA	TGCGCCAGCAGCTTGGCCATAGAGCCGCCTGAGCAGTTCTTC	CASSLAIEPPEQFF
TRBV10-3	TRBJ2-6	NA	NA	TGTGCCCCCCCGCTGGCGGACTCTGGGGCCAACGTCCTGACTTTC	CAPPLADSGANVLTF
TRBV11-1	TRBJ1-2	NA	NA	TGTGCCAGCAGCCCCCTTTCTAGGGGCTACACCTTC	CASSPLSRGYTF
TRBV28	TRBJ2-4	NA	NA	TGTGCCAGCAGTGCTCCGGGACATTTAGCCAAAAACATTCAGTACTTC	CASSAPGHLAKNIQYF
TRBV6-2/TRBV6-3	TRBJ2-7	NA	NA	TGTGCCAGCGAAAAGGCAAGAGCCTCCTACGAGCAGTACTTC	CASEKARASYEQYF
TRBV7-8	TRBJ2-7	NA	NA	TGTGCCAGCAGCATCGGGGCTCTCTACGAGCAGTACTTC	CASSIGALYEQYF
TRBV28	TRBJ2-6	NA	NA	TGTGCCAGCAGTTTGCCCAGCTCTGGGGCCAACGTCCTGACTTTC	CASSLPSSGANVLTF
TRBV20-1	TRBJ2-1	once	NA	TGCAGTGTAGGTCCCTCCTACAATGAGCAGTTCTTC	CSVGPSYNEQFF
TRBV7-8	TRBJ2-1	NA	NA	TGTGCCAGCAGTAGTTCAACGACCCACAATGAGCAGTTCTTC	CASSSSTTHNEQFF
TRBV24-1	TRBJ1-2	NA	TRBD1	TGTGCCACCAGTGCCAGGACAGGGTGGCAGGATGGCTACACCTTC	CATSARTGWQDGYTF
TRBV20-1	TRBJ2-7	NA	TRBD1	TGCAGTGCGGGAAAGACAGGGGCCTACGAGCAGTACTTC	CSAGKTGAYEQYF
TRBV24-1	TRBJ2-1	once	NA	TGTGCCACCAGTGATCCCTCACGAGGGGGCAATGAGCAGTTCTTC	CATSDPSRGGNEQFF
TRBV7-2	TRBJ2-1	few	NA	TGTGCCAGCAGCTTGCTCGGGGGTGGGGCGGGCCAAAGCTCCTACAATGAGCAGTTCTTC	CASSLLGGGAGQSSYNEQFF
TRBV20-1	TRBJ2-7	few	TRBD1	TGCAGGGCCCGTGGGGACAGGGACTACGAGCAGTACTTC	CRARGDRDYEQYF
TRBV29-1	TRBJ2-7	NA	NA	TGCAGCGTTAATTCACAGGGAGGAGAAGAGCAGTACTTC	CSVNSQGGEEQYF
TRBV20-1	TRBJ2-5	few	NA	TGCAGTGCGCAGGATGGAGAGACCCAGTACTTC	CSAQDGETQYF
TRBV28	TRBJ2-1	NA	NA	TGTACCAGCAGTTTGGCGACGAACAGGTTACATGAGCAGTTCTTC	CTSSLATNRLHEQFF
TRBV6-1	TRBJ1-6	NA	NA	TGTGCCAGCAGTGGACAGGCTAATTCACCCCTCCACTTT	CASSGQANSPLHF
TRBV5-1	TRBJ2-3	NA	TRBD1	TGCGCCAGCAGCTCCGGGACAGGGATGGCAGATACGCAGTATTTT	CASSSGTGMADTQYF
TRBV24-1	TRBJ2-3	NA	NA	TGTGCCACCAGTGACATAGCGAGAGGTTCCACAGATACGCAGTATTTT	CATSDIARGSTDTQYF
TRBV20-1	TRBJ2-5	NA	TRBD2	TGCAGTGCTAGAGATAGACTAGCGGGTGAGACCCAGTACTTC	CSARDRLAGETQYF
TRBV4-3	TRBJ2-1	once	TRBD2	TGCGCCAGCAGCCTAATTCAAACGGGTCTAGCGGGTTACAATGAGCAGTTCTTC	CASSLIQTGLAGYNEQFF